The table lists the clone carrying this T cell receptor beta chain with many counts. Its antigen is currently unknown. The data stem from a study of neurological immune-mediated disorders. Study-wide results and caveats: Among expanded clones, no CDR3 amino acid sequences were shared across subjects, a pattern suggesting private repertoires in all groups. The greatest TCR clonal expansion occurred in HTLV-1-associated myelopathy and the least in multiple sclerosis, which fell below healthy controls.

In TCRdb, the 5' RACE reads were re-called with MiXCR into one record per CDR3 protein. The sample carries about 55,000 distinct CDR3 sequences, 4% recorded once. The sorted libraries were prepared using approximately 970,000 CD4+ or CD8+ T cells that had themselves been sorted. From germline, CDR1 is DFQATT and CDR2 SNEGSKA (reference sequence). There are 12 residues in the CDR3. V was shortened by 3 bases and J by 6 bases, with 11 bases between the two germline ends. The chain combines TRBV20-1 with TRBJ1-1; D is unresolved. Sequencing was carried out using CD4+ T cells from blood. The TCR sequence derives from a woman aged 40-49 years with multiple sclerosis. The CDR3 sequence: CSARLARAEAFF. CDR3 sequence (DNA): TGCAGTGCTAGGCTGGCTAGGGCTGAAGCTTTCTTT.